These 30 T cell receptor beta chains were all obtained from the same sample, sequenced in a study of PD-1 blockade in classical Hodgkin lymphoma. Documented time point: cycle 4 day 1 (C4D1), after 6 weeks of nivolumab. All patients experienced relapse after autologous stem cell transplantation, and brentuximab vedotin exposure was variable. Magnetic negative selection was used to purify CD8+ T cells from thawed PBMCs. TCRdb's copy holds only in-frame clones and misses some; the assay was immunoSEQ multiplex PCR. The sample records about 9,900 clones, about 68% being singletons. The material sequenced was CD8+ T cells from blood, taken before the fourth cycle of nivolumab. The origin of the receptors is a human donor with classical Hodgkin lymphoma.

This clone was seen only a few times. This sequence joins TRBV2 and TRBJ2-3; D is ambiguous. The germline V gene encodes CDR1 SNHLY and CDR2 FYNNEI. The CDR3 has 14 residues. Trimming removed 3 bases from V and 4 bases from J, with 11 bases in between. DNA of the CDR3: TGTGCCAGCAGTGAGTGGGTTGTCGCAGATACGCAGTATTTT. Its protein is CASSEWVVADTQYF.

The V call is TRBV6-5, the J call TRBJ2-1; the match to TRBD2 covers 8 bases. J gave up 5 bases and V 5 bases, and 8 bases lay outside the gene matches. CDR1 is MNHEY, CDR2 SVGAGI, per germline. The CDR3 is 15 amino acids. The DNA of the CDR3 is TGTGCCAGCAGTCCGGGCACTAGCGGCCACAATGAGCAGTTCTTC. Its translation: CASSPGTSGHNEQFF.

The chain couples TRBV6-6 to TRBJ2-1; D gene uncertain. V gave up 2 bases and J gave up 9 bases, with 11 bases separating them. Germline lookup yields CDR1 MNHNY and CDR2 SVGAGI (reference sequence). The CDR3 has 13 residues. As DNA, the CDR3 is TGTGCCAGCAGTTACGAGTCCCCCCTTGAGCAGTTCTTC. Encoded protein: CASSYESPLEQFF.

V is TRBV5-1 and J is TRBJ2-3, with 8 bases that match TRBD2. Trimming took 0 bases from V and 0 from J; bases not matched to a gene: 21. Germline loops: CDR1 SGHRS, CDR2 YFSETQ. This CDR3 has 22 residues. This chain's CDR3 is CASSLVPFRYDSGDSSTDTQYF. The CDR3 DNA reads as TGCGCCAGCAGCTTGGTTCCTTTCCGGTATGATAGCGGGGATTCTAGCACAGATACGCAGTATTTT.

This rearrangement joins TRBV9 to TRBJ2-1, with no clear D. Trimming cost V 0 bases and J 0 bases, with 10 bases left between them. Germline values: CDR1 SGDLS, CDR2 YYNGEE. This CDR3 has 16 amino acids. This CDR3 reads CASSVEGASSYNEQFF. The DNA of the CDR3 is TGTGCCAGCAGCGTAGAAGGCGCAAGCTCCTACAATGAGCAGTTCTTC.

The chain employs TRBV9 and TRBJ1-4, with TRBD1 as a possible D gene (6 bases). Germline CDR1 and CDR2: SGDLS and YYNGEE. This CDR3 region has 15 residues. V lost 0 bases and J 4 bases, leaving 10 bases between the germline ends. The CDR3 spells CASSVGQARNEKLFF. The CDR3 region has the DNA TGTGCCAGCAGCGTAGGACAGGCTCGTAATGAAAAACTGTTTTTT.

CDR3 in DNA: TGTGCCAGCAGTTACTCGGACGGAAATCAGCCCCAGCATTTT. Translation gives CASSYSDGNQPQHF. This chain uses TRBV6-5 with TRBJ1-5, with no clear D. The germline CDR1 and CDR2 sequences are MNHEY and SVGAGI. There are 14 residues in the CDR3. V dropped 0 bases and J dropped 4 bases, with 7 bases sitting between them.

The chain carries TRBV28 and TRBJ2-1; 10 bases align to TRBD2. The CDR3 runs 16 residues. V shed 5 bases, J shed 3 bases, and the junction held 7 bases outside the gene matches. The germline V gene encodes CDR1 MDHEN and CDR2 SYDVKM. CDR3 nucleotide sequence: TGTGCCAGCAGTCTCCGGACTAGCGGAGTCTACAATGAGCAGTTCTTC. This sequence encodes CASSLRTSGVYNEQFF.

V usage is TRBV27 and J usage is TRBJ1-5; TRBD1 agrees at 10 bases. This CDR3 is 15 amino acids long. V was pared by 3 bases and J by 5 bases, with 4 bases of the junction left unmatched. Germline V CDR1 and CDR2: MNHEY, SMNVEV (reference sequence). This chain's CDR3 is CASSFRQGAHQPQHF. CDR3 DNA: TGTGCCAGCAGTTTTAGACAGGGGGCACATCAGCCCCAGCATTTT.

This chain uses TRBV29-1 with TRBJ2-1; 10 bases are shared with TRBD2. The length of the CDR3 is 13 residues. Germline trimming cut 7 bases from V and 9 bases from J; bases unmatched to any gene: 9. CDR1 SQVTM and CDR2 ANQGSEA come from the germline V gene. The CDR3 is CSAPSGSAVEQFF. In nucleotides, the CDR3 is TGCAGCGCCCCTAGCGGGAGTGCGGTTGAGCAGTTCTTC.

The V and J genes are TRBV9 and TRBJ2-3, with D perhaps TRBD2 (6 bases). Trimming cost V 4 bases and J 3 bases, with 15 bases left between them. In germline, CDR1 is SGDLS, CDR2 YYNGEE. The CDR3 sequence is 15 residues long. This CDR3 is CASSPPGTATDTQYF. Written as DNA, the CDR3 is TGTGCCAGCAGCCCCCCCGGGACTGCAACAGATACGCAGTATTTT.

The chain recombines TRBV19 with TRBJ2-7; 12 positions agree with TRBD2. In germline, CDR1 is LNHDA, CDR2 SQIVND (reference sequence). With 3 bases clipped from V and 2 bases from J, the junction kept 11 bases outside the gene matches. This CDR3 is built from 18 residues. The CDR3 nucleotides are TGTGCCAGTAGTATGGTGGGACAAAGGACTAGCGGGACCTACGAGCAGTACTTC. Encoded protein: CASSMVGQRTSGTYEQYF.

In this sample, this clone turned up a few times. The chain has TRBV19 and TRBJ1-2, with D perhaps matching TRBD1 (6 bases). The germline gives CDR1 LNHDA, CDR2 SQIVND (reference sequence). The CDR3 runs to 13 residues. Trimming took off 8 bases at V and 7 bases at J, with 17 bases between the two ends. The DNA of the CDR3 is TGTGCCAGTCACCCCCCGGGGGCCGGTGGCTACACCTTC. It is translated as CASHPPGAGGYTF.

V is TRBV18 and J is TRBJ2-7; D is unclear. The CDR3 has 12 residues. Germline V gene lookup returns CDR1 KGHSH and CDR2 LQKENI. Between the trimmed V and J ends, which lost 4 bases and 3 bases, there was a span of 7 bases. The CDR3 region is CASSRTDYEQYF. The CDR3 nucleotides are TGTGCCAGCTCACGAACGGACTACGAGCAGTACTTC.

The rearrangement joins TRBV28 to TRBJ2-1, with no clear D. Germline CDR1 MDHEN, CDR2 SYDVKM. The CDR3 is 14 amino acids. V was cut by 5 bases and J by 8 bases, with 16 bases left in between. The CDR3 reads CASSPRTLRDEQFF. The CDR3 DNA reads TGTGCCAGCAGTCCCCGGACGCTCCGGGATGAGCAGTTCTTC.

The chain joins TRBV7-6 to TRBJ2-7; weak D call: TRBD2 (6 bases). Trimming pared 0 bases from V and 2 bases from J, leaving 11 bases between. The CDR3 length is 15 residues. CDR1 and CDR2 (germline): SGHVS, FNYEAQ. This CDR3 reads CASSLATGAAYEQYF. The CDR3 region has the DNA TGTGCCAGCAGCTTAGCTACGGGAGCGGCCTACGAGCAGTACTTC. The full variable domain, in which reference TRBV7-6 and TRBJ2-7 provide the parts outside the CDR3, is GAGVSQSPRYKVTKRGQDVALRCDPISGHVSLYWYRQALGQGPEFLTYFNYEAQQDKSGLPNDRFSAERPEGSISTLTIQRTEQRDSAMYRCASSLATGAAYEQYFGPGTRLTVT.

This chain joins TRBV5-4 and TRBJ1-1; D might be TRBD1 (6 bases). Trimming pared 2 bases from V and 3 bases from J, leaving 14 bases between. CDR1 is SGHNT, CDR2 YYREEE, per germline (reference sequence). The CDR3 is 15 amino acids. The CDR3 protein is CASSFNKGVDTEAFF. The CDR3 coding sequence is TGTGCCAGCAGCTTTAATAAGGGGGTAGACACTGAAGCTTTCTTT.

The J gene is TRBJ2-7, the V gene TRBV29-1; no definite D call. Trimming removed 4 bases from V and 2 bases from J, with 9 bases in between. Germline V gene lookup returns CDR1 SQVTM and CDR2 ANQGSEA. The CDR3 totals 12 residues. The CDR3 reads CSVVAAAYEQYF. CDR3 nucleotide sequence: TGCAGCGTTGTGGCCGCCGCCTACGAGCAGTACTTC.

The rearrangement links TRBV29-1 to TRBJ2-7; TRBD1 aligns across 8 bases. J was trimmed by 6 bases and V by 2 bases; bases with no gene match: 3. Germline V CDR1 and CDR2: SQVTM, ANQGSEA. CDR3 length: 12 amino acids. The chain's CDR3 is CSVERQGFEQYF. Here the CDR3 DNA reads TGCAGCGTTGAACGACAGGGGTTCGAGCAGTACTTC.

The V gene is TRBV30, the J gene TRBJ2-1; D not resolved. The CDR3 covers 12 residues. The germline gives CDR1 GTSNPN, CDR2 SVGIG (reference sequence). V lost 1 base, J lost 3 bases, and 4 bases lay in between. The CDR3 coding sequence is TGTGCCTGGAGTGCCAGCTACAATGAGCAGTTCTTC. It yields the protein CAWSASYNEQFF.

V usage is TRBV4-3 and J usage is TRBJ2-4, with D possibly matching TRBD2 (6 bases). The CDR3 covers 15 residues. Germline V CDR1 and CDR2: LGHNA, YSLEER. V was pared by 0 bases and J by 1 base, with 7 bases between. The CDR3 sequence is CASSQDGGAKNIQYF. The CDR3 DNA reads as TGCGCCAGCAGCCAAGATGGAGGGGCCAAAAACATTCAGTACTTC.

The genes are TRBV2 and TRBJ1-1; D not resolved. V was trimmed by 5 bases and J by 6 bases, leaving 19 bases between them. CDR3 size: 15 residues. CDR1 and CDR2 from the germline V gene are SNHLY and FYNNEI. CDR3 sequence (DNA): TGTGCCAGCAGTTCTGTTCCCCAGGTGGGCCCTGAAGCTTTCTTT. Translation: CASSSVPQVGPEAFF.

V gene TRBV9 combines with J gene TRBJ2-7; 14 nucleotides agree with TRBD2. The length of the CDR3 is 16 residues. Trimming removed 3 bases from V and 7 bases from J; junction bases left unmatched: 9. The germline V gene encodes CDR1 SGDLS and CDR2 YYNGEE. CDR3 residues: CASSEMGLAGVGEQYF. In DNA, the CDR3 is TGTGCCAGCAGCGAGATGGGACTAGCGGGAGTAGGAGAGCAGTACTTC.

The J gene is TRBJ1-2, the V gene TRBV7-2; a weak D match, TRBD1 (6 bases). V was clipped by 1 base and J by 7 bases, with 19 bases between them. The germline gives CDR1 SGHTA, CDR2 FQGNSA. The CDR3 is made up of 16 amino acids. The CDR3 DNA reads as TGTGCCAGCAGCTTAGGTAGGACCCGGGGGCGGGTTGGCTACACCTTC. Translating gives CASSLGRTRGRVGYTF. Complete variable domain (other parts from reference TRBV7-2 and TRBJ1-2): GAGVSQSPSNKVTEKGKDVELRCDPISGHTALYWYRQSLGQGLEFLIYFQGNSAPDKSGLPSDRFSAERTGGSVSTLTIQRTQQEDSAVYLCASSLGRTRGRVGYTFGSGTRLTVV.

This sequence joins TRBV6-5 and TRBJ2-1, with D perhaps matching TRBD2 (5 bases). V lost 8 bases and J lost 0, with 5 bases in between. CDR1 is MNHEY, CDR2 SVGAGI, per germline. The CDR3 has 12 residues. Here the CDR3 DNA reads TGTGCCAGCGGGAGCTCCTACAATGAGCAGTTCTTC. Translation gives CASGSSYNEQFF.

The rearrangement joins TRBV4-3 to TRBJ2-1, with D possibly TRBD1 on 6 matching bases. The V end lost 0 bases, the J end lost 6 bases, and 9 bases lay between the germline ends. Germline V gene lookup returns CDR1 LGHNA and CDR2 YSLEER. This CDR3 has 14 amino acids. Here the CDR3 DNA reads TGCGCCAGCAGCCAAGAGAGGGGGACCAATGAGCAGTTCTTC. Amino acid sequence: CASSQERGTNEQFF.

This chain uses TRBV6-5 with TRBJ1-5; perhaps TRBD1 as D (5 bases). Trimming shortened V by 4 bases and J by 5 bases, and 9 bases separated the two germline ends. Germline values: CDR1 MNHEY, CDR2 SVGAGI. CDR3 length: 13 amino acids. The CDR3 loop reads CASSLGGDQPQHF. The CDR3 region has the DNA TGTGCCAGCAGTTTGGGGGGGGATCAGCCCCAGCATTTT.

V gene TRBV10-3 combines with J gene TRBJ2-1, with D perhaps being TRBD1 or TRBD2 (6 bases each). CDR1 ENHRY and CDR2 SYGVKD come from the germline V gene. CDR3 length: 13 residues. CDR3 residues: CAHRGPDGNEQFF. The CDR3 nucleotides read TGTGCACACCGGGGGCCGGATGGCAATGAGCAGTTCTTC.

This clone was seen a few times. This chain connects TRBV9 to TRBJ1-1; possible D gene TRBD1, 5 bases. Germline values: CDR1 SGDLS, CDR2 YYNGEE. There are 14 residues in the CDR3. Trimming left V 0 bases short and J 4 bases short, with 10 bases between. CDR3 sequence: CASSVEGGTTEAFF. CDR3 in DNA: TGTGCCAGCAGCGTAGAAGGAGGGACCACTGAAGCTTTCTTT.

The chain couples TRBV14 to TRBJ1-1; the D is unclear. The CDR3 length is 12 residues. CDR1 is SGHDN, CDR2 FVKESK, per germline. V was trimmed by 3 bases and J by 6 bases, leaving 8 bases between them. This CDR3 reads CASSHALPEAFF. The CDR3 DNA is TGTGCCAGCAGCCATGCCCTCCCTGAAGCTTTCTTT.